This record concerns one T cell receptor beta chain sequence. Seattle researchers signed up patients amid active infection and tracked them longitudinally. As originally analysed: Researchers report that nucleated cell counts were estimated from reference gene primer amplification. The method was immunoSEQ multiplex PCR; TCRdb's version includes in-frame clones alone and lacks a portion of them. That table furnishes V, J and clone size, whereas the DNA furnished D and trimming. The profile covers roughly 110,000 clones, with approximately 89% appearing a single time and approximately 5% taken by the ten largest. The sample belongs to a study of blood T cell repertoires in COVID-19. This CDR3 contains 14 residues. V shed 1 base and J shed 7 bases, with 11 bases lying between them. Germline CDR1 is MDHEN and CDR2 is SYDVKM.

The source material was peripheral blood. This sequence was found in a woman between 55 and 75 years old with COVID-19, enrolled during active disease. The chain recombines TRBV28 with TRBJ2-1, with unresolved D. The CDR3 nucleotides are TGTGCCAGCAGTTTATCTCTATTGAGGAATGAGCAGTTCTTC. It specifies CASSLSLLRNEQFF.